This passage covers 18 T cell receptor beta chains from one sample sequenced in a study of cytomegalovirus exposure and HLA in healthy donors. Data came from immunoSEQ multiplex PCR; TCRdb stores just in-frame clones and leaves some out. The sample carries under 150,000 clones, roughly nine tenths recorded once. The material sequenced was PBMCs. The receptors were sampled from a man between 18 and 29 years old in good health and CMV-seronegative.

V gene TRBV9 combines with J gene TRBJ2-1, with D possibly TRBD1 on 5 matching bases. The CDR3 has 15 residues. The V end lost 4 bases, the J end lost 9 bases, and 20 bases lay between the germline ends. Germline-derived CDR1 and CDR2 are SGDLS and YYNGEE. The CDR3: CASSPAGQGGVEQFF. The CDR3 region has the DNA TGTGCCAGCAGCCCCGCCGGGCAGGGTGGGGTTGAGCAGTTCTTC.

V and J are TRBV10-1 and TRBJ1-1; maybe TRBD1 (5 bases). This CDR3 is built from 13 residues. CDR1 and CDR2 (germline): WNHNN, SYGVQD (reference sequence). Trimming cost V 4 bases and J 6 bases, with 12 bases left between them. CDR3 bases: TGCGCCAGCAGTGCGCCCGACAGACCTGAAGCTTTCTTT. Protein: CASSAPDRPEAFF.

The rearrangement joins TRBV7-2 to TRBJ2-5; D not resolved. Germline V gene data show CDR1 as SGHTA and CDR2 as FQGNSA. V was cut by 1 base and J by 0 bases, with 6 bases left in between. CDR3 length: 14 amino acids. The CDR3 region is CASSLVGYQETQYF. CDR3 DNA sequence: TGTGCCAGCAGCTTAGTTGGCTACCAAGAGACCCAGTACTTC.

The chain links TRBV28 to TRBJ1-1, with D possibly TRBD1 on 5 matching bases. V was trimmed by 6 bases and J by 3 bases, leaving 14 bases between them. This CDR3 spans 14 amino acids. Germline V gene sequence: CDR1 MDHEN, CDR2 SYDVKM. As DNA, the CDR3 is TGTGCCAGCAGCTCCGGGGGGGAGGACACTGAAGCTTTCTTT. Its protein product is CASSSGGEDTEAFF.

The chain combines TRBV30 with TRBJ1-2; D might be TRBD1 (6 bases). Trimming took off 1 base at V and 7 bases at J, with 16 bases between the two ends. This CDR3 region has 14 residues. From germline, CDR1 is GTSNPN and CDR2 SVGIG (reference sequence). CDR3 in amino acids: CAWSDGTGFVGYTF. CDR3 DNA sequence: TGTGCCTGGAGTGACGGTACAGGGTTCGTTGGCTACACCTTC.

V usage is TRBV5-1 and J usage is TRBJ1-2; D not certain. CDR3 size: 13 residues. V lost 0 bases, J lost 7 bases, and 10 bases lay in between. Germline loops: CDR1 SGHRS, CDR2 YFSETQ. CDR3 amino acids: CASSLERLTGYTF. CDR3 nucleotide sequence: TGCGCCAGCAGCTTGGAGCGGCTTACTGGCTACACCTTC.

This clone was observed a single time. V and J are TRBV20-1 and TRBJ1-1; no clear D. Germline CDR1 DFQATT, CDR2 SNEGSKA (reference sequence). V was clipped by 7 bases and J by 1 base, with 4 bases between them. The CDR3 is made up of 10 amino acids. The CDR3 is CSVENTEAFF. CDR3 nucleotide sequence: TGCAGTGTAGAGAACACTGAAGCTTTCTTT.

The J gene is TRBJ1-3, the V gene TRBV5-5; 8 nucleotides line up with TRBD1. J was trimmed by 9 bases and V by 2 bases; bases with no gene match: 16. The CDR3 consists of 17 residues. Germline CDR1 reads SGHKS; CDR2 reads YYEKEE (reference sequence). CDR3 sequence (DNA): TGTGCCAGCAGCTTCAGTGGACAGGGCCTATCCAGGGGCACCATATATTTT. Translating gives CASSFSGQGLSRGTIYF.

DNA for the CDR3: TGTGCCAGCCGCCGGGACAGCTCCACAGATACGCAGTATTTT. As protein: CASRRDSSTDTQYF. This chain joins TRBV18 and TRBJ2-3; TRBD1 matches 7 bases. V lost 8 bases, J lost 2 bases, and 7 bases stayed unmatched. CDR1 KGHSH and CDR2 LQKENI come from the germline V gene. The CDR3 length is 14 residues.

The CDR3 nucleotides read TGTGCCAGCACCCCAGACAGGGATAATTCACCCCTCCACTTT. Its protein is CASTPDRDNSPLHF. The chain carries TRBV27 and TRBJ1-6, with 7 bases that match TRBD1. Germline V gene lookup returns CDR1 MNHEY and CDR2 SMNVEV (reference sequence). The CDR3 totals 14 residues. V was pared by 7 bases and J by 5 bases, with 5 bases of the junction left unmatched.

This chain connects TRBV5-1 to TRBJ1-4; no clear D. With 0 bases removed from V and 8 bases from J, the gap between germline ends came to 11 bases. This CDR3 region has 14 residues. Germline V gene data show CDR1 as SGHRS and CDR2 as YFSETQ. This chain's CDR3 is CASSLGQDYEKLFF. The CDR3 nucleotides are TGCGCCAGCAGCTTGGGCCAGGATTACGAAAAACTGTTTTTT.

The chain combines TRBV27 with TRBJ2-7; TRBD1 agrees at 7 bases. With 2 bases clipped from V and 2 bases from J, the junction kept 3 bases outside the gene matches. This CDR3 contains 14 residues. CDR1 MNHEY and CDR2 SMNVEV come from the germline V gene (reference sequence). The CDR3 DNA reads TGTGCCAGCAGTTTAGACAGGGCGGCCTACGAGCAGTACTTC. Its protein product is CASSLDRAAYEQYF.

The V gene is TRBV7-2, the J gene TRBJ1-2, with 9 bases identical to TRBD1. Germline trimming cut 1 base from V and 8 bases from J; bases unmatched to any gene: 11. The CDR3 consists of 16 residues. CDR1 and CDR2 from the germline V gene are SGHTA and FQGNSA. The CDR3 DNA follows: TGTGCCAGCAGCTTAGATGTGCCGGGACAGGGACGGGGCTACACCTTC. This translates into CASSLDVPGQGRGYTF. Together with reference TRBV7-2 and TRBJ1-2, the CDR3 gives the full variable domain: GAGVSQSPSNKVTEKGKDVELRCDPISGHTALYWYRQSLGQGLEFLIYFQGNSAPDKSGLPSDRFSAERTGGSVSTLTIQRTQQEDSAVYLCASSLDVPGQGRGYTFGSGTRLTVV.

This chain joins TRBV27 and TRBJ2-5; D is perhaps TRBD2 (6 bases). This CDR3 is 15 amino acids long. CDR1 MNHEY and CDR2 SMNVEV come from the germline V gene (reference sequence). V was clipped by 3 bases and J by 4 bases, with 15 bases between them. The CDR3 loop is CASSLQGLIGETQYF. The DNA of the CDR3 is TGTGCCAGCAGTTTGCAGGGACTGATTGGAGAGACCCAGTACTTC.

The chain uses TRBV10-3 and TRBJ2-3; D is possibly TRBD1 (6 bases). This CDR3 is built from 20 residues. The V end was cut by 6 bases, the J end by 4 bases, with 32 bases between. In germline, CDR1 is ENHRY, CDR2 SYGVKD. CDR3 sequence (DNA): TGTGCCATCAGGGGGAGTAGGGGGTCTGATCTTGATAAATTCGCAGATACGCAGTATTTT. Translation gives CAIRGSRGSDLDKFADTQYF.

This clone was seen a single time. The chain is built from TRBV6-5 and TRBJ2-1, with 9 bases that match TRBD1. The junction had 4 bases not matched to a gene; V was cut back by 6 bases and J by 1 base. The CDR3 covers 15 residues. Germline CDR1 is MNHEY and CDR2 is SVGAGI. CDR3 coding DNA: TGTGCCAGCAGACAACAGGGGGCTTCCTACAATGAGCAGTTCTTC. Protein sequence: CASRQQGASYNEQFF.

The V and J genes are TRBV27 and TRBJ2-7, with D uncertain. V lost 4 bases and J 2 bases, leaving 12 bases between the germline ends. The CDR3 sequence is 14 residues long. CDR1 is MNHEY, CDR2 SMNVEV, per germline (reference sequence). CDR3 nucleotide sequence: TGTGCCAGCAGTTCACTTAGTTCAACCTACGAGCAGTACTTC. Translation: CASSSLSSTYEQYF.

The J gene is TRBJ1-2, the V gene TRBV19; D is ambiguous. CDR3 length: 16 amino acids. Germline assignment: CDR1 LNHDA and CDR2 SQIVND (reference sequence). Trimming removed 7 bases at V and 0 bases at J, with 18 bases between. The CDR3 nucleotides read TGTGCCAGTACGGCCGGCGGCCTAAAACCTAACTATGGCTACACCTTC. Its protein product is CASTAGGLKPNYGYTF.